A selection of T cell receptor beta chains follows, all from one sample in a study of T-cell reconstitution after alpha-beta-depleted transplantation in children. Via MiXCR, TCRdb re-called the PCR reads, giving one row per CDR3 protein. This table has 200,000 to 250,000 distinct CDR3 sequences, approximately 12% appearing once. Sequences were derived from PBMCs from the stem cell graft donor, sampled from the stem cell graft. The receptor set was obtained from a human donor who donated a stem cell graft to a child with acute lymphoblastic leukemia. Both conserved end residues are part of each CDR3. A D gene is named only where the DNA matches it firmly. Size is stated as once, few or many counts, or a class when the clone is expanded.

many,TRBD1,TRBJ2-7,TRBV9,CASSSRDRAYEQYF
many,TRBD2,TRBJ2-3,TRBV11-2,CASSWGTSGGYRADTQYF
many,TRBD1,TRBJ2-7,TRBV20-1,CSARDRGTGKTYEQYF
many,NA,TRBJ1-1,TRBV12-3/TRBV12-4,CASIRGGSTEAFF
many,NA,TRBJ2-3,TRBV28,CASSFARDSEPSPLSTDTQYF
many,NA,TRBJ2-3,TRBV10-2,CATKGGANTDTQYF
many,NA,TRBJ2-1,TRBV27,CASPLGSVGYNEQFF
many,NA,TRBJ2-5,TRBV7-2,CASSLDGQRVETQYF
many,NA,TRBJ1-1,TRBV11-3,CASSLRGVAEAFF
many,NA,TRBJ1-2,TRBV19,CASNHYGYTF
many,TRBD2,TRBJ2-1,TRBV29-1,CSVPREGSANEQFF
many,NA,TRBJ2-4,TRBV20-1,CSASDSPLAKNIQYF
many,NA,TRBJ1-3,TRBV12-3/TRBV12-4,CASSLFIGKDNTIYF
many,NA,TRBJ2-1,TRBV12-3/TRBV12-4,CASSPSLGQTSYNEQFF